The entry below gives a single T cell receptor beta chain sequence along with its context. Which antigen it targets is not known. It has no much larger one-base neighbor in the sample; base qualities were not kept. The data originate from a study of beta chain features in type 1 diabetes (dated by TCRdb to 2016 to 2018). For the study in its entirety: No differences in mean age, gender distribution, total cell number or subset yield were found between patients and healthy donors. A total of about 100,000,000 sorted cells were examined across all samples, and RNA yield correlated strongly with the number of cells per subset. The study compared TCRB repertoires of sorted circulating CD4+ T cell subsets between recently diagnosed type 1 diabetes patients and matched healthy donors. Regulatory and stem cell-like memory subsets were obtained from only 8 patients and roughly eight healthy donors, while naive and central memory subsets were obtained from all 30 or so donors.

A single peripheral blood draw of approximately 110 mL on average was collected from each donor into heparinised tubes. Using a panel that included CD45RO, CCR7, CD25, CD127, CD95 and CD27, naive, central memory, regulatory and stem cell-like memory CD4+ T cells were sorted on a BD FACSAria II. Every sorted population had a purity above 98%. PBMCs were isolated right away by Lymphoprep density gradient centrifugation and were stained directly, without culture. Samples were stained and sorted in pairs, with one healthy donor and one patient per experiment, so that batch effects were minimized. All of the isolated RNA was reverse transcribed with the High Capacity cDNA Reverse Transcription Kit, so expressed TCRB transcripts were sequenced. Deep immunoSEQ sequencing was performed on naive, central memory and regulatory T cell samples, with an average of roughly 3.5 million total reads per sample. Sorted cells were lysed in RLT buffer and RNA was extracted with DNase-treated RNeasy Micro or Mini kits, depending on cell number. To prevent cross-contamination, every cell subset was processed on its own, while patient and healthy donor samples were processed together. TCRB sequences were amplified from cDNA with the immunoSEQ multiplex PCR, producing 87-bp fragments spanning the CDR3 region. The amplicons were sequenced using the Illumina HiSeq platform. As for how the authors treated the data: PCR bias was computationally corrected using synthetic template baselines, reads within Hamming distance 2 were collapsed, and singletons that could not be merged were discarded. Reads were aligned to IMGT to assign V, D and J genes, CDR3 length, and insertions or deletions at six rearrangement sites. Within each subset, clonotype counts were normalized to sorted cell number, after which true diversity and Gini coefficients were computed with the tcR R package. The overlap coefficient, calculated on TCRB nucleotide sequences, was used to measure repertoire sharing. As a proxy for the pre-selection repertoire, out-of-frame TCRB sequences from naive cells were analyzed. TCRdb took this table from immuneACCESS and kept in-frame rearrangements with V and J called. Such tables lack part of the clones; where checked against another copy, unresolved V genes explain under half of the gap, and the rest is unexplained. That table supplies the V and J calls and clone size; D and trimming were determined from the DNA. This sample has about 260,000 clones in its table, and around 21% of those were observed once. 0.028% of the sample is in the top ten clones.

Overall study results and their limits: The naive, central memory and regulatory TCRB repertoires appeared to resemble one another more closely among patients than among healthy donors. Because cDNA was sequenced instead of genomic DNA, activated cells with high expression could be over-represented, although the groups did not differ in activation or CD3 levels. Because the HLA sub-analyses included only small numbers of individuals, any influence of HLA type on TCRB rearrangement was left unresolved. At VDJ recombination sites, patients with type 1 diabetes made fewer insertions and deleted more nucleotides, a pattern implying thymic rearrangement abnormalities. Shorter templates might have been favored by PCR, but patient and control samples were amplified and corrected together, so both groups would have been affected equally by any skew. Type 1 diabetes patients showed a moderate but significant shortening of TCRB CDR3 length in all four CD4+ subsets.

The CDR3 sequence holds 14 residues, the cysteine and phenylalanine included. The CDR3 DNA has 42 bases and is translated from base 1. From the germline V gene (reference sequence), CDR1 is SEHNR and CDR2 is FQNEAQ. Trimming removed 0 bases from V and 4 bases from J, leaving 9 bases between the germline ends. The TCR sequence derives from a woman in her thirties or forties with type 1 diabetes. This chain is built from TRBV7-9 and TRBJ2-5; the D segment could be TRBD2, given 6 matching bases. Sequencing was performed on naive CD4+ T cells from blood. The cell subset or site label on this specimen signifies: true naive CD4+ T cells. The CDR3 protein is CASSLAEGGETQYF. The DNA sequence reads TGTGCCAGCAGCTTAGCAGAGGGAGGAGAGACCCAGTACTTC. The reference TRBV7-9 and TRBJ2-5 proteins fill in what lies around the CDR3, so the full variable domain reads DTGVSQNPRHKITKRGQNVTFRCDPISEHNRLYWYRQTLGQGPEFLTYFQNEAQLEKSRLLSDRFSAERPKGSFSTLEIQRTEQGDSAMYLCASSLAEGGETQYFGPGTRLLVL.